This T cell receptor beta chain was sequenced during a study of T cell responses to AZD1222 COVID-19 vaccine. Turning to the study itself: Recipients boosted at about 4 weeks or about 12 weeks are pooled. Broader study findings: Baseline testing showed seropositivity in only six or seven AZD1222 recipients. When two AZD1222 doses had been given, Spike-specific TCR breadth and depth rose. Nearly half of unique spike-specific TCRs reportedly avoided B.1.351 and B.1.1.7 mutated regions.

Notes on this clone: Its matching antigen is unknown.

Assay: immunoSEQ multiplex PCR; the TCRdb copy retains only in-frame clones and omits some. Here the sample spans around 130,000 clones, roughly 86% being singletons. The CDR3 loop spans 14 amino acids. CDR1 LGHDT and CDR2 YNNKEL come from the germline V gene (reference sequence). The V end lost 4 bases, the J end lost 3 bases, and 10 bases lay between the germline ends. The chain is built from TRBV3-1 (or the pseudogene TRBV3-2) and TRBJ1-5; the D gene is possibly TRBD1 (5 bases). The sequence was collected from an adult in good health. The sample was peripheral blood, taken on day 0 of AZD1222 vaccination. This chain's CDR3 is CASSPLGVNQPQHF. DNA of the CDR3: TGTGCCAGCAGCCCGTTAGGGGTCAATCAGCCCCAGCATTTT.